The 24 T cell receptor beta chains reported below all come from one sample, sequenced in a study of blood T cell repertoires in COVID-19. Only in-frame clones appear in the TCRdb table, and some are missing; sequencing was by immunoSEQ multiplex PCR. In the table there are under 350,000 clones, roughly 91% of which are singletons. Material for sequencing was peripheral blood. The receptors derive from a woman younger than 45 with COVID-19, enrolled during active disease.

The J gene is TRBJ1-2, the V gene TRBV6-5; 7 nucleotides match TRBD1. Germline CDR1 reads MNHEY; CDR2 reads SVGAGI. The ends lost 0 bases at V and 4 bases at J; junction bases unmatched: 5. This CDR3 is built from 15 residues. CDR3: CASSYSAEGAYGYTF. The CDR3 DNA reads as TGTGCCAGCAGTTACTCAGCGGAGGGGGCCTATGGCTACACCTTC.

The V call is TRBV11-2, the J call TRBJ1-1; D perhaps matches TRBD1 (5 bases). This CDR3 contains 15 residues. Germline-derived CDR1 and CDR2 are SGHAT and FQNNGV. With 1 base removed from V and 0 bases from J, the gap between germline ends came to 9 bases. The CDR3 DNA sequence: TGTGCCAGCAGCTTAGCGCGGACACTGAACACTGAAGCTTTCTTT. It translates to CASSLARTLNTEAFF.

The chain combines TRBV28 with TRBJ1-6; D not certain. This CDR3 has 13 amino acids. CDR1 MDHEN and CDR2 SYDVKM come from the germline V gene. The ends were cut back, 7 bases at V and 6 bases at J, with 10 bases in the middle. CDR3 sequence (DNA): TGTGCCAGCACCCTTTCTCCTAATTCACCCCTCCACTTT. This codes for CASTLSPNSPLHF.

The J gene is TRBJ2-5, the V gene TRBV5-1; D ambiguous. From germline, CDR1 is SGHRS and CDR2 YFSETQ. V was cut by 2 bases and J by 5 bases, with 13 bases left in between. The CDR3 covers 14 residues. CDR3 sequence reads: CASSFDRPGETQYF. The CDR3 DNA is TGCGCCAGCAGCTTCGACCGACCCGGGGAGACCCAGTACTTC.

The V gene is TRBV7-2, the J gene TRBJ2-3; 8 bases fit TRBD2. Germline assignment: CDR1 SGHTA and CDR2 FQGNSA. J lost 1 base, V lost 1 base, and 4 bases had no gene match. The CDR3 runs 16 residues. The CDR3 region has the DNA TGTGCCAGCAGCTTAGTTTTGCGGGGGGGCACAGATACGCAGTATTTT. Its protein is CASSLVLRGGTDTQYF. Filled out from reference TRBV7-2 and TRBJ2-3, the complete variable domain reads GAGVSQSPSNKVTEKGKDVELRCDPISGHTALYWYRQSLGQGLEFLIYFQGNSAPDKSGLPSDRFSAERTGGSVSTLTIQRTQQEDSAVYLCASSLVLRGGTDTQYFGPGTRLTVL.

This chain links TRBV6-2 or TRBV6-3 with TRBJ2-5; TRBD2 is a possible D gene (6 bases). The CDR3 covers 15 residues. The V end was cut by 1 base, the J end by 5 bases, with 14 bases between. Germline values: CDR1 MNHEY, CDR2 SVGEGT. The chain's CDR3 is CASSYLDFGRETQYF. The DNA of the CDR3 is TGTGCCAGCAGTTACTTGGACTTTGGGAGGGAGACCCAGTACTTC.

The CDR3 nucleotides are TGCGCCAGCAGCTCGCGGACAGGGGGCTATGGCTACACCTTC. Its translation is CASSSRTGGYGYTF. The chain couples TRBV5-1 to TRBJ1-2; 10 bases agree with TRBD1. Germline V gene sequence: CDR1 SGHRS, CDR2 YFSETQ. Trimming took 3 bases from V and 4 from J; bases not matched to a gene: 3. The CDR3 is made up of 14 amino acids.

This clone has only one observation. The rearrangement links TRBV14 to TRBJ1-2; tentatively, D is TRBD1 (6 bases). With 0 bases removed from V and 5 bases from J, the gap between germline ends came to 10 bases. Germline V lookup: CDR1 SGHDN, CDR2 FVKESK. This CDR3 has 14 residues. CDR3 in amino acids: CASSQDYREYGYTF. DNA of the CDR3: TGTGCCAGCAGCCAAGATTACAGGGAATATGGCTACACCTTC.

Comment on this clone: This may be a read error: a much more frequent sequence differs by one nucleotide. This sequence joins TRBV7-9 and TRBJ2-7; D is ambiguous. The CDR3 runs to 11 residues. V lost 0 bases to trimming and J lost 7 bases, with 4 bases between them. CDR1 SEHNR and CDR2 FQNEAQ come from the germline V gene (reference sequence). This CDR3 reads CASSLAMEQYF. CDR3 in DNA: TGTGCCAGCAGCTTAGCCATGGAGCAGTACTTC.

The chain employs TRBV5-5 and TRBJ1-6, with a weak D call TRBD1 (5 bases). The ends were cut back, 4 bases at V and 2 bases at J, with 13 bases in the middle. Germline loops: CDR1 SGHKS, CDR2 YYEKEE (reference sequence). CDR3 length: 16 residues. This chain's CDR3 is CASSLGGRTYNSPLHF. In DNA, the CDR3 is TGTGCCAGCAGCCTGGGGGGGAGGACCTATAATTCACCCCTCCACTTT.

The chain carries TRBV28 and TRBJ2-7; D may be TRBD1 (6 bases). The CDR3 is made up of 12 amino acids. CDR1 MDHEN and CDR2 SYDVKM come from the germline V gene. Deletions cut 2 bases from V and 9 bases from J, with 11 bases between. The CDR3 loop reads CASSLLQGRQYV. In nucleotides, the CDR3 is TGTGCCAGCAGTTTACTCCAGGGGCGGCAGTACGTC.

The V and J genes are TRBV7-8 and TRBJ2-1, with 9 bases that match TRBD2. Germline values: CDR1 SGHVS, CDR2 FQNEAQ. V was pared by 5 bases and J by 8 bases, with 13 bases of the junction left unmatched. This CDR3 region has 16 residues. The CDR3 DNA sequence: TGTGCCAGCAGCGGTGCGGGGGGGCCTACTAGCGATGAGCAGTTCTTC. This translates into CASSGAGGPTSDEQFF.

The chain couples TRBV3-1 (or the pseudogene TRBV3-2) to TRBJ1-1, with 7 bases aligning to TRBD1. This CDR3 region has 15 residues. Unmatched junction bases numbered 4, after V lost 0 bases and J lost 3 bases. Germline lookup yields CDR1 LGHDT and CDR2 YNNKEL (reference sequence). The CDR3 coding sequence is TGTGCCAGCAGCCAAGATTGGCAGGGGGACACTGAAGCTTTCTTT. Its translation: CASSQDWQGDTEAFF.

The rearrangement links TRBV7-9 to TRBJ1-1; D call uncertain. Per germline, CDR1 SEHNR and CDR2 FQNEAQ (reference sequence). V dropped 1 base and J dropped 6 bases, with 9 bases sitting between them. The CDR3 sequence is 13 residues long. CDR3 nucleotide sequence: TGTGCCAGCAGCTTAGGGCTGCTGGCTGAAGCTTTCTTT. Translated, it gives CASSLGLLAEAFF.

The chain employs TRBV4-1 and TRBJ2-4, with TRBD2 matching 11 bases. Germline trimming cut 4 bases from V and 0 bases from J; bases unmatched to any gene: 20. The CDR3 is 22 amino acids. Germline V CDR1 and CDR2: MGHRA, YSYEKL. For the CDR3, the DNA is TGCGCCAGCAGCCGGAATCTACAGACTAGCGGGGCAAACTCCCTAGCCAAAAACATTCAGTACTTC. Its translation: CASSRNLQTSGANSLAKNIQYF.

Only one count was recorded for this clone. The chain has TRBV28 and TRBJ1-2; D may be TRBD1 (5 bases). Per the germline V gene, CDR1 is MDHEN and CDR2 is SYDVKM. This CDR3 is built from 11 residues. Trimming shortened V by 6 bases and J by 6 bases, and 8 bases separated the two germline ends. This CDR3 reads CASSSRDGYTF. In nucleotides, the CDR3 is TGTGCCAGCAGCAGCAGGGATGGCTACACCTTC.

The count of this clone is one. The chain recombines TRBV6-6 with TRBJ1-4, with D perhaps TRBD1 (5 bases). The CDR3 has 15 amino acids. Germline V CDR1 and CDR2: MNHNY, SVGAGI (reference sequence). Trimming cost V 6 bases and J 8 bases, with 19 bases left between them. The CDR3 region is CASSSRGIGEEKLFF. The CDR3 nucleotides read TGTGCCAGCAGCTCAAGGGGAATTGGGGAAGAAAAACTGTTTTTT.

In its sample, this clone was seen once. The chain has TRBV6-6 and TRBJ2-3; 7 bases are a match to TRBD1. This CDR3 contains 14 residues. The germline CDR1 and CDR2 sequences are MNHNY and SVGAGI (reference sequence). The V and J ends lost 8 bases and 2 bases, in that order; junction bases with no gene match: 7. The CDR3 coding sequence is TGTGCCAGCGGGACAGCCGCGGACACAGATACGCAGTATTTT. Encoded protein: CASGTAADTDTQYF.

V usage is TRBV7-2 and J usage is TRBJ1-1, with TRBD1 identical over 8 bases. CDR3 length: 14 amino acids. J gave up 1 base and V 6 bases, and 4 bases lay outside the gene matches. Germline V CDR1 and CDR2: SGHTA, FQGNSA. CDR3 nucleotides: TGTGCCAGCAGACCGGACAGGGCGAACACTGAAGCTTTCTTT. Its protein is CASRPDRANTEAFF.

J is TRBJ1-1 and V is TRBV7-3, with D unclear. CDR3 size: 13 residues. Germline CDR1 reads SGHTA; CDR2 reads FQGTGA. V gave up 6 bases and J gave up 1 base, with 9 bases separating them. The CDR3 protein is CASRSVPNTEAFF. Written as DNA, the CDR3 is TGTGCCAGCAGATCTGTTCCGAACACTGAAGCTTTCTTT. Full variable domain (outside the CDR3, taken from reference TRBV7-3 and TRBJ1-1): GAGVSQTPSNKVTEKGKYVELRCDPISGHTALYWYRQSLGQGPEFLIYFQGTGAADDSGLPNDRFFAVRPEGSVSTLKIQRTERGDSAVYLCASRSVPNTEAFFGQGTRLTVV.

In this sample, this clone turned up once. The rearrangement links TRBV19 to TRBJ1-3; 8 bases match TRBD1. Trimming took 3 bases from V and 4 from J; bases not matched to a gene: 5. Per the germline V gene, CDR1 is LNHDA and CDR2 is SQIVND (reference sequence). This CDR3 comprises 15 residues. Here the CDR3 reads CASSIQGAPGNTIYF. As DNA, the CDR3 is TGTGCCAGTAGTATTCAGGGGGCGCCAGGAAACACCATATATTTT.

Remarks on this clone: The junction shows a germline mismatch at one end, possibly a read error. The gene calls are TRBV6-1 and TRBJ2-2; 7 nucleotides align to TRBD1. The germline V gene has CDR1 MNHNS and CDR2 SASEGT. This CDR3 contains 15 residues. The CDR3 DNA reads TGTGCCAGCAGAGAAGACAGGGCGAACACCGGGGAGCTGTTTTTT. Encoded protein: CASREDRANTGELFF.

This rearrangement joins TRBV9 to TRBJ1-2; TRBD1 aligns across 8 bases. V dropped 4 bases and J dropped 4; count of bases not matched to a gene: 6. The CDR3 has 14 residues. Germline-derived CDR1 and CDR2 are SGDLS and YYNGEE. The CDR3 spells CASSQTTGAYGYTF. The CDR3 bases are TGTGCCAGCAGCCAAACGACAGGGGCCTATGGCTACACCTTC. The full variable domain, with the rest looked up from reference TRBV9 and TRBJ1-2, is DSGVTQTPKHLITATGQRVTLRCSPRSGDLSVYWYQQSLDQGLQFLIQYYNGEERAKGNILERFSAQQFPDLHSELNLSSLELGDSALYFCASSQTTGAYGYTFGSGTRLTVV.

The CDR3 DNA reads as TGTGCCAGCAGCCTACAGAGGGCTTTCGGAGGCTACACCTTC. Translated: CASSLQRAFGGYTF. The chain employs TRBV3-1 (or the pseudogene TRBV3-2) and TRBJ1-2, with D unclear. The germline gives CDR1 LGHDT, CDR2 YNNKEL (reference sequence). V dropped 4 bases and J dropped 8 bases, with 17 bases sitting between them. There are 14 residues in the CDR3.